The sequence of this T cell receptor (beta chain) was determined in a study of T cells in Graves' hyperthyroidism and ophthalmopathy. The CDR3 runs 14 residues. V trimming: 4 bases; J trimming: 9 bases; junction bases outside the gene matches: 8. The germline gives CDR1 MNHNS, CDR2 SASEGT. This clonotype showed up many times. Each person with ophthalmopathy scored at least 3 on the Clinical Activity Score, reached NOSPECS grade 4 or higher, and had been ill under 3 months. In making diagnoses, clinical symptoms, serum thyroxine and TRAb, thyroid ultrasound and orbital computed tomography were all used. PBMCs were collected from an approximately 10 ml volume of fresh peripheral blood. Amplified TCR beta CDR3 regions derived from RNA transcripts. The HTBI primer set served for first-round RT-PCR of the TCR CDR3. One entry per CDR3 protein results from TCRdb running MiXCR on the multiplex PCR reads. The sample holds fewer than 450,000 distinct CDR3 sequences, around a sixth seen once.

The sequence was obtained from a man between 18 and 29 years old with Graves' ophthalmopathy. This chain links TRBV6-1 with TRBJ1-5; 8 bases line up with TRBD1. The source material was blood. The DNA for the CDR3 is TGTGCCAGCAGTGCATCGGACAGGGAACGGCCCCAGCATTTT. Protein: CASSASDRERPQHF.